This T cell receptor beta chain was recovered during a study of OX40 agonist ivuxolimab in advanced cancers. Study-level background: Every 2 weeks, patients received ivuxolimab intravenously, dosed at 0.01 to 10 mg/kg. Prior anti-PD-1, anti-PD-L1 or anti-CTLA-4 therapy was allowed; approximately 40% had some. Two cutaneous melanoma patients and one hepatocellular carcinoma patient, three in all, had partial responses.

The repertoire was sequenced with immunoSEQ multiplex PCR; TCRdb's copy has only in-frame clones and lacks some. The profile shows 40,000 to 60,000 clones, roughly 77% of them singletons. V lost 3 bases to trimming and J lost 6 bases; unmatched junction nucleotides: 9. This CDR3 contains 14 residues. The germline gives CDR1 GTSNPN, CDR2 SVGIG (reference sequence). The sequence was collected from an adult with an advanced solid tumor such as melanoma, head and neck, liver or kidney cancer. The sequencing used CD4+ or CD8+ T cells sorted from blood, collected in a trial of the OX40 agonist ivuxolimab. This chain uses TRBV30 with TRBJ1-1; TRBD1 agrees at 8 bases. CDR3 coding DNA: TGTGCCTGGAGCGGGGACAGGTTAAAATCTGAAGCTTTCTTT. Translating gives CAWSGDRLKSEAFF.